A single sample gave rise to the 12 T cell receptor beta chains below, sequenced in a study of cytomegalovirus exposure and HLA in healthy donors. Primers: 60 Vbeta forward and 13 Jbeta reverse. TCRdb keeps only in-frame clones here, not all; method: immunoSEQ multiplex PCR. The sample has around 53,000 clones, and its top ten clones hold about 6%. Specimen: PBMCs. These receptor sequences come from a male donor in good health and CMV-seropositive.

This chain's CDR3 is CASSLSGGPRGTDTQYF. CDR3 in DNA: TGTGCCAGCAGCCTTAGCGGGGGCCCCCGTGGCACAGATACGCAGTATTTT. The V and J genes are TRBV7-2 and TRBJ2-3; 9 nucleotides match TRBD2. Germline values: CDR1 SGHTA, CDR2 FQGNSA. This CDR3 has 17 amino acids. Trimming removed 5 bases from V and 1 base from J; junction bases left unmatched: 10.

The chain employs TRBV7-3 and TRBJ2-7, with 13 bases that match TRBD2. Germline CDR1 is SGHTA and CDR2 is FQGTGA. V gave up 4 bases and J gave up 7 bases; unmatched junction bases: 10. There are 16 residues in the CDR3. The DNA for the CDR3 is TGTGCCAGCAGCTCCGACGGGACTAGCGGGGTAGTAGAGCAGTACTTC. The encoded protein is CASSSDGTSGVVEQYF.

This rearrangement joins TRBV5-1 to TRBJ2-2; maybe TRBD1 (6 bases). Between the trimmed V and J ends, which lost 0 bases and 7 bases, there was a span of 10 bases. Per germline, CDR1 SGHRS and CDR2 YFSETQ. The CDR3 extends over 14 amino acids. The CDR3 coding sequence is TGCGCCAGCAGCTTGGCAAGGGACATCGGGGAGCTGTTTTTT. Translation gives CASSLARDIGELFF.

V is TRBV6-1 and J is TRBJ1-5; 7 nucleotides align to TRBD1. Germline lookup yields CDR1 MNHNS and CDR2 SASEGT. J was trimmed by 0 bases and V by 6 bases; bases with no gene match: 5. This CDR3 region has 15 residues. CDR3 region: CASSEGQNSNQPQHF. The CDR3 nucleotides read TGTGCCAGCAGCGAGGGACAGAATAGCAATCAGCCCCAGCATTTT.

This chain joins TRBV10-3 and TRBJ2-7; 12 bases fit TRBD2. V gave up 6 bases and J gave up 7 bases; unmatched junction bases: 7. CDR3 length equals 14 residues. Looked up from germline, CDR1 is ENHRY and CDR2 is SYGVKD. The CDR3 loop is CAIRSSGGVREQYF. CDR3 DNA: TGTGCCATCAGATCTAGCGGGGGGGTCCGGGAGCAGTACTTC.

For the CDR3, the DNA is TGCGCCAGCAGCACTCTCCCCGGACAGAATGAGCAGTTCTTC. It encodes CASSTLPGQNEQFF. The chain uses TRBV5-1 and TRBJ2-1; D might be TRBD1 (6 bases). The CDR3 consists of 14 residues. The V gene's germline CDR1 is SGHRS and CDR2 YFSETQ. Trimming left V 4 bases short and J 7 bases short, with 15 bases between.

The J gene is TRBJ2-2, the V gene TRBV11-2; 7 bases line up with TRBD1. The length of the CDR3 is 15 residues. CDR1 and CDR2 from the germline V gene are SGHAT and FQNNGV. V dropped 5 bases and J dropped 4; count of bases not matched to a gene: 7. The CDR3 here is CASSTYRGVTGELFF. Here the CDR3 DNA reads TGTGCCAGCAGCACATACAGGGGAGTCACCGGGGAGCTGTTTTTT.

CDR3 sequence reads: CASSDLAGSYNEQFF. The CDR3 nucleotides are TGTGCCAGCAGCGATCTAGCGGGATCCTACAATGAGCAGTTCTTC. The chain couples TRBV6-1 to TRBJ2-1; 9 bases are a match to TRBD2. CDR3 size: 15 residues. J was trimmed by 1 base and V by 6 bases; bases with no gene match: 4. Per the germline V gene, CDR1 is MNHNS and CDR2 is SASEGT.

The J gene is TRBJ2-1, the V gene TRBV19; no clear D gene. Germline CDR1 LNHDA, CDR2 SQIVND (reference sequence). The germline V and J ends were trimmed by 5 bases and 8 bases, with 10 bases remaining between them. The CDR3 extends over 12 amino acids. The CDR3 reads CASSLASDEQFF. CDR3 DNA: TGTGCCAGTAGTCTCGCTTCGGATGAGCAGTTCTTC.

In nucleotides, the CDR3 is TGCGCCAGCAGCGAGGGACAGGGGGCCGGCGGGGAGCTGTTTTTT. It is translated as CASSEGQGAGGELFF. V is TRBV5-1 and J is TRBJ2-2; TRBD1 matches 12 bases. CDR3 length: 15 amino acids. CDR1 and CDR2 from the germline V gene are SGHRS and YFSETQ. The V segment lost 4 bases and the J segment 7 bases; nucleotides outside the gene matches: 5.

The chain combines TRBV7-9 with TRBJ1-3; D unclear. This CDR3 is built from 19 residues. V lost 0 bases and J lost 4, with 22 bases in between. Germline-derived CDR1 and CDR2 are SEHNR and FQNEAQ (reference sequence). CDR3 residues: CASSLALSLRVTGGNTIYF. CDR3 DNA: TGTGCCAGCAGCTTAGCTCTCTCGCTGCGGGTAACGGGAGGAAACACCATATATTTT.

The genes are TRBV7-2 and TRBJ2-1; 7 nucleotides agree with TRBD2. Germline loops: CDR1 SGHTA, CDR2 FQGNSA. The V and J ends lost 2 bases and 7 bases, in that order; junction bases with no gene match: 5. The CDR3 consists of 14 residues. The CDR3 region is CASSLLAALNEQFF. CDR3 bases: TGTGCCAGCAGCTTACTAGCGGCCTTAAATGAGCAGTTCTTC.